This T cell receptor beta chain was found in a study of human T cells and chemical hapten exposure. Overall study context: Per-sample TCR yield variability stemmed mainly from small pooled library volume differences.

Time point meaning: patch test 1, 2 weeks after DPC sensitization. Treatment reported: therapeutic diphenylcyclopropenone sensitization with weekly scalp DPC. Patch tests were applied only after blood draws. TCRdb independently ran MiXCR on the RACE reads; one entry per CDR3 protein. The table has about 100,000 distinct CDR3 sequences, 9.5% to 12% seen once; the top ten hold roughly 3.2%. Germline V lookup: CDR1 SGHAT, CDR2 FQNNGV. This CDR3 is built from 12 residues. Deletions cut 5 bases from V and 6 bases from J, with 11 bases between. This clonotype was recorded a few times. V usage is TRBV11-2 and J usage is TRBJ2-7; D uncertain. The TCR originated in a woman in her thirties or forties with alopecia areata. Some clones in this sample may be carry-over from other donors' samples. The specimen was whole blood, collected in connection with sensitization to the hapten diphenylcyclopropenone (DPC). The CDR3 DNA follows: TGTGCCAGCAGCCCTAACTCTATCGAGCAGTACTTC. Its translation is CASSPNSIEQYF.